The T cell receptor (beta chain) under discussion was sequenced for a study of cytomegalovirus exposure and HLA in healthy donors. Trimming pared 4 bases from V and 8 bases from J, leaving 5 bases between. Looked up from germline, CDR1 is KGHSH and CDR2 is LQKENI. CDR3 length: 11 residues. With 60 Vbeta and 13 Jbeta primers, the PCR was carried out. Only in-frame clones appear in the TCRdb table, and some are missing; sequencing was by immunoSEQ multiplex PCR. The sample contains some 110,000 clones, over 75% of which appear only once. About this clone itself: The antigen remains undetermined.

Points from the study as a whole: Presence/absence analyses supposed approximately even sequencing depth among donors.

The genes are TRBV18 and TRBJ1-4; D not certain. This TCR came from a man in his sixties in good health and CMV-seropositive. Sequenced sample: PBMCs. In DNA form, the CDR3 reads TGTGCCAGCTCACGGGAGGAAAAACTGTTTTTT. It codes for CASSREEKLFF.